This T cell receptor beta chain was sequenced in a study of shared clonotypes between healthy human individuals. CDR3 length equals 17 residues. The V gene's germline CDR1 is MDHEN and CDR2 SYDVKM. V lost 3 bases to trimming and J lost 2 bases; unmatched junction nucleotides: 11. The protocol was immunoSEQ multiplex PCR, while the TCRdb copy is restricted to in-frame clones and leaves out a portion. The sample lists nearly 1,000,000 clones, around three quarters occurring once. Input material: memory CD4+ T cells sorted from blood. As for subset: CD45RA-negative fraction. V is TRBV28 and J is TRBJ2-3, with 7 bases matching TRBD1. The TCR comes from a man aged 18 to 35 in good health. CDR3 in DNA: TGTGCCAGCAGTTTTCGGGACAGCTTCATGATCACAGATACGCAGTATTTT. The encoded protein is CASSFRDSFMITDTQYF.